Given below is one T cell receptor (beta chain) in context. This entry comes from a study of blood T cell repertoires in COVID-19. In the study overall: Both acute and convalescent COVID-19 samples were obtained from the United States, Italy and Spain. In each case, the material was cDNA or gDNA derived from T cells, B-cell-depleted T cells, or PBMCs.

TCRdb's table, derived via immunoSEQ multiplex PCR, lists solely in-frame clones and lacks some. The repertoire holds about 190,000 clones, under 90% seen once, with approximately 15% in the top ten. The germline gives CDR1 WNHNN, CDR2 SYGVQD (reference sequence). The CDR3 loop spans 13 amino acids. V lost 7 bases, J lost 12 bases, and 14 bases stayed unmatched. The J gene is TRBJ1-2, the V gene TRBV10-1; TRBD1 matches at 7 bases. Sequencing was done on a sample of peripheral blood. This clonotype was sampled from a young man with active or convalescent COVID-19. The CDR3 coding sequence is TGCGCCAGCACCGCGACAGGGCCCCTTAAGGACACCTTC. It codes for CASTATGPLKDTF.